The 20 T cell receptor beta chains below come from one sample, sequenced in a study of PD-1 blockade in classical Hodgkin lymphoma. Time point noted: cycle 4 day 1 (C4D1), after more than 5 weeks of nivolumab. Every one of the patients relapsed after autologous stem cell transplantation (brentuximab vedotin exposure was variable). Profiled with immunoSEQ multiplex PCR; TCRdb holds only in-frame clones, not every one. The sample carries about 96,000 clones, roughly 91% recorded once. Sequenced material: peripheral blood mononuclear cells (PBMCs), taken before the fourth cycle of nivolumab. The origin of the receptors is a human donor with classical Hodgkin lymphoma.

The V gene is TRBV2, the J gene TRBJ2-1, with 7 bases identical to TRBD1. The germline V gene has CDR1 SNHLY and CDR2 FYNNEI. V dropped 8 bases and J dropped 6; count of bases not matched to a gene: 4. The CDR3 totals 12 residues. The CDR3 DNA follows: TGTGCCAGCCAGACAGGGTCCAATGAGCAGTTCTTC. It yields the protein CASQTGSNEQFF.

The V and J genes are TRBV11-3 and TRBJ2-7; 9 positions agree with TRBD1. The V segment lost 6 bases and the J segment 2 bases; nucleotides outside the gene matches: 5. The germline CDR1 and CDR2 sequences are SGHNT and YENEEA. This CDR3 comprises 14 residues. The CDR3 region is CASSKRTGAYEQYF. As DNA, the CDR3 is TGTGCCAGCAGTAAAAGGACAGGGGCCTACGAGCAGTACTTC.

The chain couples TRBV5-6 to TRBJ2-7, with D hard to call. V was shortened by 1 base and J by 0 bases, with 11 bases between the two germline ends. The CDR3 is 15 residues long. Germline assignment: CDR1 SGHDT and CDR2 YYEEEE. As DNA, the CDR3 is TGTGCCAGCAGCTTGTTCCCAGCGCTCTCCTACGAGCAGTACTTC. Its protein is CASSLFPALSYEQYF.

The CDR3, as DNA: TGTGCCAGCTATCCGAGTCGAAATGAGCAGTTCTTC. Translating gives CASYPSRNEQFF. The chain links TRBV2 to TRBJ2-1; no clear D. V lost 8 bases and J lost 7, with 12 bases in between. The CDR3 totals 12 residues. Germline values: CDR1 SNHLY, CDR2 FYNNEI.

This chain links TRBV6-5 with TRBJ2-1, with 7 positions matching TRBD1. The CDR3 has 15 residues. Germline CDR1 is MNHEY and CDR2 is SVGAGI. The junction had 6 bases not matched to a gene; V was cut back by 4 bases and J by 3 bases. CDR3 bases: TGTGCCAGCAGTTTCGAGGGACAGAACTACAATGAGCAGTTCTTC. Residues: CASSFEGQNYNEQFF.

The genes are TRBV2 and TRBJ1-5; D unresolved. The germline V gene encodes CDR1 SNHLY and CDR2 FYNNEI. The V end lost 1 base, the J end lost 4 bases, and 14 bases lay between the germline ends. The CDR3 totals 16 residues. The CDR3 reads CASSEEQPRVNQPQHF. The CDR3 DNA reads as TGTGCCAGCAGTGAAGAACAGCCCCGGGTGAATCAGCCCCAGCATTTT.

The chain has TRBV30 and TRBJ1-5; 7 nucleotides match TRBD1. Per germline, CDR1 GTSNPN and CDR2 SVGIG (reference sequence). Germline trimming cut 2 bases from V and 7 bases from J; bases unmatched to any gene: 5. The CDR3 consists of 13 residues. The CDR3 loop reads CAWSRQGDQPQHF. The CDR3, as DNA: TGTGCCTGGAGTCGGCAGGGGGACCAGCCCCAGCATTTT.

J is TRBJ2-3 and V is TRBV5-1, with unresolved D. Trimming stripped 4 bases from V and 1 base from J, with 16 bases between. The CDR3 consists of 16 residues. CDR1 and CDR2 (germline): SGHRS, YFSETQ. CDR3 sequence reads: CASSPMVIGGTDTQYF. The DNA for the CDR3 is TGCGCCAGCAGCCCCATGGTAATTGGTGGCACAGATACGCAGTATTTT.

The chain combines TRBV6-4 with TRBJ2-1; 9 bases match TRBD1. Germline lookup yields CDR1 MRHNA and CDR2 SNTAGT. This CDR3 is built from 16 residues. V was pared by 0 bases and J by 3 bases, with 3 bases of the junction left unmatched. CDR3 sequence reads: CASSDSGTGLYNEQFF. In nucleotides, the CDR3 is TGTGCCAGCAGTGACTCGGGGACAGGGCTCTACAATGAGCAGTTCTTC.

V usage is TRBV5-6 and J usage is TRBJ1-5, with TRBD1 as a possible D gene (5 bases). The CDR3 runs to 17 residues. Trimming stripped 2 bases from V and 2 bases from J, with 17 bases between. CDR1 and CDR2 from the germline V gene are SGHDT and YYEEEE. This chain's CDR3 is CASSFGGAGGGNQPQHF. The CDR3 coding sequence is TGTGCCAGCAGCTTCGGAGGGGCCGGAGGTGGCAATCAGCCCCAGCATTTT.

J is TRBJ2-7 and V is TRBV28, with D maybe TRBD1 (6 bases). Germline V gene sequence: CDR1 MDHEN, CDR2 SYDVKM. The CDR3 extends over 14 amino acids. V lost 5 bases and J 2 bases, leaving 13 bases between the germline ends. The CDR3 bases are TGTGCCAGCAGTCCTCAACAGGGTCCCTACGAGCAGTACTTC. This gives the protein CASSPQQGPYEQYF.

The chain uses TRBV27 and TRBJ2-7, with unresolved D. V shed 3 bases and J shed 4 bases, with 7 bases lying between them. The CDR3 is 12 residues long. Germline CDR1 and CDR2: MNHEY and SMNVEV (reference sequence). The CDR3 is CASSFSPYEQYF. DNA for the CDR3: TGTGCCAGCAGTTTCTCCCCATACGAGCAGTACTTC.

The chain couples TRBV7-2 to TRBJ2-5; 15 bases line up with TRBD2. Germline CDR1 reads SGHTA; CDR2 reads FQGNSA. The junction had 5 bases not matched to a gene; V was cut back by 1 base and J by 5 bases. This CDR3 contains 17 residues. The CDR3 sequence is CASSLGRTSGRGETQYF. CDR3 DNA sequence: TGTGCCAGCAGCTTAGGCCGGACTAGCGGGAGGGGTGAGACCCAGTACTTC.

The chain is built from TRBV7-9 and TRBJ1-1; D is undetermined. Germline CDR1 and CDR2: SEHNR and FQNEAQ (reference sequence). V was shortened by 0 bases and J by 0 bases, with 8 bases between the two germline ends. The CDR3 length is 15 residues. CDR3 in amino acids: CASSLAQGMNTEAFF. In DNA, the CDR3 is TGTGCCAGCAGCTTAGCGCAAGGAATGAACACTGAAGCTTTCTTT.

The chain uses TRBV7-9 and TRBJ2-3; D is possibly TRBD1 (6 bases). The CDR3 loop spans 15 amino acids. V was shortened by 7 bases and J by 1 base, with 15 bases between the two germline ends. Germline values: CDR1 SEHNR, CDR2 FQNEAQ (reference sequence). The CDR3, as DNA: TGTGCCAGCACCGACAGGCCGCTGGGCACAGATACGCAGTATTTT. This encodes CASTDRPLGTDTQYF.

V gene TRBV5-1 combines with J gene TRBJ2-3; TRBD2 matches at 13 bases. CDR1 is SGHRS and CDR2 is YFSETQ in the germline V gene. This CDR3 comprises 17 residues. The J segment lost 9 bases and the V segment lost 4 bases, leaving 14 bases of the junction unmatched. Here the CDR3 DNA reads TGCGCCAGCAGCATGACGAAACTAGCGGGAGGGCCTGTCACGCAGTATTTT. This translates into CASSMTKLAGGPVTQYF.

The rearrangement links TRBV29-1 to TRBJ2-1, with 12 nucleotides matching TRBD2. The V and J ends lost 4 bases and 8 bases, in that order; junction bases with no gene match: 6. Germline CDR1 is SQVTM and CDR2 is ANQGSEA. This CDR3 region has 14 residues. DNA of the CDR3: TGCAGCGTTGTGACTAGCGGGAGAATCGATGAGCAGTTCTTC. Protein: CSVVTSGRIDEQFF.

V is TRBV4-1 and J is TRBJ2-2, with TRBD1 matching over 9 bases. With 4 bases clipped from V and 5 bases from J, the junction kept 11 bases outside the gene matches. From germline, CDR1 is MGHRA and CDR2 YSYEKL. There are 17 residues in the CDR3. The CDR3 protein is CASSPDRGIGRTGELFF. The CDR3 coding sequence is TGCGCCAGCAGCCCGGACAGGGGAATAGGTAGGACCGGGGAGCTGTTTTTT.

The genes are TRBV30 and TRBJ2-5; no reliable D call. Germline V gene data show CDR1 as GTSNPN and CDR2 as SVGIG (reference sequence). The CDR3 is 16 amino acids. Trimming shortened V by 2 bases and J by 3 bases, and 19 bases separated the two germline ends. This CDR3 is CAWSRKGWGNKETQYF. In DNA, the CDR3 is TGTGCCTGGAGTCGGAAAGGGTGGGGTAACAAAGAGACCCAGTACTTC.

In this sample, this clone turned up once. CDR3 in DNA: TGTGCCAGCAGCCCCATAGGGGTTATGAACACTGAAGCTTTCTTT. Protein product: CASSPIGVMNTEAFF. The chain uses TRBV14 and TRBJ1-1; maybe TRBD1 (5 bases). The germline V gene has CDR1 SGHDN and CDR2 FVKESK. Trimming removed 4 bases at V and 0 bases at J, with 12 bases between. This CDR3 contains 15 residues.